The clone carrying this TCR beta chain was found many times. This CDR3 has 16 residues. Germline V gives CDR1 MNHNS, CDR2 SASEGT. V trimming: 5 bases; J trimming: 3 bases; junction bases outside the gene matches: 10. These data come from a study of T cells in Graves' hyperthyroidism and ophthalmopathy. Amplified regions were TCR beta CDR3 sequences from RNA transcripts. HTBI primers drove first-round RT-PCR of the TCR CDR3. One entry per CDR3 protein results from TCRdb running MiXCR on the multiplex PCR reads. The sample has about 290,000 distinct CDR3 sequences, 13% seen once. V and J are TRBV6-1 and TRBJ2-3, with 8 positions matching TRBD2. This sequence originates from a woman aged 30 to 39 with Graves' hyperthyroidism that later progressed to Graves' ophthalmopathy. The sample taken for sequencing was blood. The CDR3 protein is CASSRAGRAETDTQYF. DNA of the CDR3: TGTGCCAGCAGTAGAGCCGGGAGGGCCGAAACAGATACGCAGTATTTT.